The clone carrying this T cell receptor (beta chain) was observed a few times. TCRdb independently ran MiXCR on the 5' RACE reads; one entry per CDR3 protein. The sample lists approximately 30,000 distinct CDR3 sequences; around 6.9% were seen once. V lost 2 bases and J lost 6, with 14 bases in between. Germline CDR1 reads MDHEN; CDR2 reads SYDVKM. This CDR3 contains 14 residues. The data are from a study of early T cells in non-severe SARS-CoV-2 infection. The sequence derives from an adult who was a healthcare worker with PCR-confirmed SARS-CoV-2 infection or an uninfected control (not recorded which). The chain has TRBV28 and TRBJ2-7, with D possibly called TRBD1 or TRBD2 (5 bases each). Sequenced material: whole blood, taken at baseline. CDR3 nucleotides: TGTGCCAGCAGTTTACCGGGGACCCCTTCCGAGCAGTACTTC. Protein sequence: CASSLPGTPSEQYF.